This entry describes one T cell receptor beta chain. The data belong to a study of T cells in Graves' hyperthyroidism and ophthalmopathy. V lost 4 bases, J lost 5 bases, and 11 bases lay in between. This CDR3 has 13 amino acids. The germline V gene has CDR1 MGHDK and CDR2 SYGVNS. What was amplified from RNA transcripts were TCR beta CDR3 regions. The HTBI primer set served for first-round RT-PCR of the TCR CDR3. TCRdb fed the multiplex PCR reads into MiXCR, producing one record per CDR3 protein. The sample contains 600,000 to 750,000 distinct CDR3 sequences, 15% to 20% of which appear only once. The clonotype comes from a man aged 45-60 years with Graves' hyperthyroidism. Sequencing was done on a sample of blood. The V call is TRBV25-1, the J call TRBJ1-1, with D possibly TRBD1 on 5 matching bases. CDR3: CASSAPGVTEAFF. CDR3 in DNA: TGTGCCAGCAGTGCCCCGGGGGTAACTGAAGCTTTCTTT.